The 13 T cell receptor beta chains listed next were all sequenced from one sample in a study of CXCR3-negative and CXCR3-positive naive CD8 T cells. 5' RACE that incorporated UMI labels was used to prepare the TRB cDNA libraries. Following a re-call of the 5' RACE reads, TCRdb has one entry per CDR3 protein and lacks DNA. The sample data list about 50,000 distinct CDR3 sequences. The sample taken for sequencing was naive CXCR3- CD8+ T cells from blood. Documented subset: CD45RO-CCR7+CD27+CD95- naive CD8+ T cells lacking CXCR3 (TNR3-). These receptors came from a human donor in good health. Some clones in this sample may be carry-over from other donors' samples.

This chain's CDR3 is CSVVDGSGANVLTF. J is TRBJ2-6 and V is TRBV29-1. This CDR3 has 14 amino acids. Germline CDR1 SQVTM, CDR2 ANQGSEA.

The chain uses TRBV7-9 and TRBJ2-7; the TRBD1 assignment by TCRdb is unverifiable without DNA. The CDR3 contains 17 residues. The germline gives CDR1 SEHNR, CDR2 FQNEAQ (reference sequence). This chain's CDR3 is CASSLTIGQGAFYEQYF.

This rearrangement joins TRBV12-3 or TRBV12-4 to TRBJ2-5; TCRdb designates TRBD1, a call that cannot be tested without DNA. The CDR3 contains 14 residues. The CDR3 protein is CASSLVTGQETQYF.

This sequence joins TRBV19 and TRBJ2-1; TCRdb indicates TRBD1, and absent DNA this call remains unverified. CDR3 size: 14 residues. Germline V gene sequence: CDR1 LNHDA, CDR2 SQIVND (reference sequence). The CDR3 reads CASSIGTTGVEQFF.

This chain joins TRBV7-6 and TRBJ2-7; the D gene TCRdb calls, TRBD1, cannot be checked with no DNA. Per germline, CDR1 SGHVS and CDR2 FNYEAQ. This CDR3 has 17 amino acids. This CDR3 is CASSLSTGGASSIEQYF.

The chain carries TRBV2 and TRBJ2-2; the D call of TRBD1 rests on TCRdb alone, since no DNA is present to check it. Germline V gene lookup returns CDR1 SNHLY and CDR2 FYNNEI. The CDR3 runs to 15 residues. CDR3 sequence reads: CASSGQSKITGELFF. Using reference TRBV2 and TRBJ2-2 for the parts outside the CDR3, the full variable domain is EPEVTQTPSHQVTQMGQEVILRCVPISNHLYFYWYRQILGQKVEFLVSFYNNEISEKSEIFDDQFSVERPDGSNFTLKIRSTKLEDSAMYFCASSGQSKITGELFFGEGSRLTVL.

The chain employs TRBV14 and TRBJ2-7; TCRdb outputs TRBD1, but without DNA this stays unchecked. The length of the CDR3 is 14 residues. Germline loops: CDR1 SGHDN, CDR2 FVKESK. The CDR3 reads CASSPGQGVYEQYF.

This chain links TRBV12-3 or TRBV12-4 with TRBJ2-1; TCRdb gives TRBD1 as the D gene, but with no DNA this cannot be confirmed. The CDR3 sequence is 13 residues long. This chain's CDR3 is CASSYEGAHEQFF.

CDR3 loop: CSVEAWDSESGANVLTF. This chain uses TRBV29-1 with TRBJ2-6; the D call from TCRdb, TRBD1, cannot be confirmed without DNA. The CDR3 extends over 17 amino acids. Germline CDR1 SQVTM, CDR2 ANQGSEA.

The V gene is TRBV29-1, the J gene TRBJ1-2; TCRdb designates TRBD1, a call that cannot be tested without DNA. The CDR3 consists of 13 residues. Looked up from germline, CDR1 is SQVTM and CDR2 is ANQGSEA. The CDR3 is CSVVAGAHYGYTF.

V and J are TRBV29-1 and TRBJ2-7; the TRBD1 assignment by TCRdb is unverifiable without DNA. Germline lookup yields CDR1 SQVTM and CDR2 ANQGSEA. The CDR3 totals 15 residues. CDR3 in amino acids: CSVGSPWTGGFEQYF.

The chain links TRBV7-8 to TRBJ2-7. The CDR3 contains 11 residues. Germline lookup yields CDR1 SGHVS and CDR2 FQNEAQ. The CDR3 loop is CASSFSREQYF.

The chain has TRBV14 and TRBJ2-7. The CDR3 is made up of 13 amino acids. Germline CDR1 and CDR2: SGHDN and FVKESK. The CDR3: CASSQNDPAEQYF.